The 13 T cell receptor beta chains given below trace back to one sample, sequenced in a study of T cell responses to AZD1222 COVID-19 vaccine. Sequencing was performed with immunoSEQ multiplex PCR; in TCRdb, only in-frame clones are kept and a portion is missing. The sample lists about 89,000 clones, 80% to 95% occurring once. Sample: peripheral blood, taken 28 days after the second AZD1222 dose. Every receptor here comes from an adult who received the AZD1222 COVID-19 vaccine.

There are a few counts of this clone. V gene TRBV2 combines with J gene TRBJ2-7, with D possibly called TRBD1 or TRBD2 (6 bases each). V was cut by 7 bases and J by 6 bases, with 16 bases left in between. Germline values: CDR1 SNHLY, CDR2 FYNNEI. This CDR3 is 13 amino acids long. CDR3 sequence (DNA): TGTGCCAGCAAGGGACATCAGGAGGGCGAGCAGTACTTC. Translating it yields CASKGHQEGEQYF.

J is TRBJ2-7 and V is TRBV7-9; TRBD1 matches at 7 bases. This CDR3 contains 16 residues. From germline, CDR1 is SEHNR and CDR2 FQNEAQ (reference sequence). Unmatched junction bases numbered 12, after V lost 1 base and J lost 6 bases. The CDR3, as DNA: TGTGCCAGCAGCTTAGAAACAACAGGGGCTTGGCTCGAGCAGTACTTC. Translated: CASSLETTGAWLEQYF.

The chain recombines TRBV11-3 with TRBJ1-1; possibly TRBD1 for D (6 bases). The length of the CDR3 is 15 residues. V was pared by 5 bases and J by 0 bases, with 13 bases between. In germline, CDR1 is SGHNT, CDR2 YENEEA. CDR3 residues: CASSPRAGVNTEAFF. The CDR3 region has the DNA TGTGCCAGCAGCCCCCGTGCAGGGGTGAACACTGAAGCTTTCTTT.

The J gene is TRBJ2-3, the V gene TRBV7-6; 8 positions agree with TRBD2. The V segment lost 5 bases and the J segment 2 bases; nucleotides outside the gene matches: 9. This CDR3 region has 16 residues. Germline V CDR1 and CDR2: SGHVS, FNYEAQ. CDR3 DNA: TGTGCCAGCAGCACCCTTGGCGGGGGGACCACAGATACGCAGTATTTT. Its translation: CASSTLGGGTTDTQYF.

The CDR3 nucleotides read TGTGCCCGGGCGCAAAAACCCGGAACATACTACGAGCAGTACTTC. Its translation is CARAQKPGTYYEQYF. The V call is TRBV2, the J call TRBJ2-7; D unclear. Trimming left V 11 bases short and J 3 bases short, with 23 bases between. CDR1 SNHLY and CDR2 FYNNEI come from the germline V gene. The CDR3 extends over 15 amino acids.

CDR3 region: CASSYEPTTYEQYF. The CDR3 DNA is TGTGCCAGCAGTTACGAACCCACAACCTACGAGCAGTACTTC. This chain joins TRBV6-6 and TRBJ2-7; D is unclear. Germline lookup yields CDR1 MNHNY and CDR2 SVGAGI (reference sequence). The V end lost 2 bases, the J end lost 2 bases, and 10 bases lay between the germline ends. CDR3 length: 14 residues.

CDR3 amino acids: CASSETGSNYGYTF. The CDR3 region has the DNA TGTGCCAGCTCAGAAACAGGGAGTAACTATGGCTACACCTTC. The chain joins TRBV18 to TRBJ1-2; weak D call: TRBD1 (6 bases). The germline V and J ends were trimmed by 5 bases and 1 base, with 11 bases remaining between them. Germline CDR1 and CDR2: KGHSH and LQKENI. The CDR3 is 14 amino acids.

This chain uses TRBV18 with TRBJ2-5; D ambiguous. The V gene lost 6 bases and the J gene lost 4 bases, with 12 bases spanning the gap. The CDR3 is made up of 13 amino acids. Per germline, CDR1 KGHSH and CDR2 LQKENI. The CDR3 here is CASSPDFGETQYF. CDR3 in DNA: TGTGCCAGCTCTCCCGATTTTGGAGAGACCCAGTACTTC.

V is TRBV6-5 and J is TRBJ1-3; D possibly corresponds to TRBD1 (6 bases). V dropped 0 bases and J dropped 3 bases, with 12 bases sitting between them. This CDR3 has 16 residues. The germline V gene encodes CDR1 MNHEY and CDR2 SVGAGI. In DNA form, the CDR3 reads TGTGCCAGCAGTTACTCGCAACAGGGTGGTGGAAACACCATATATTTT. It is translated as CASSYSQQGGGNTIYF.

The rearrangement joins TRBV6-2 or TRBV6-3 to TRBJ2-6; the D gene could be TRBD1 or TRBD2 (5 bases each). V lost 0 bases to trimming and J lost 0 bases, with 12 bases between them. Germline V CDR1 and CDR2: MNHEY, SVGEGT. This CDR3 contains 18 residues. The CDR3 loop reads CASSYSFLGTSGANVLTF. CDR3 nucleotides: TGTGCCAGCAGTTACTCGTTCTTAGGGACCTCTGGGGCCAACGTCCTGACTTTC.

This chain uses TRBV18 with TRBJ1-2, with D unresolved. The V and J ends lost 1 base and 0 bases respectively, with 12 bases between them. Germline CDR1 reads KGHSH; CDR2 reads LQKENI. The CDR3 spans 16 residues. CDR3 in DNA: TGTGCCAGCTCACCACAATTAGAGGGAACTAACTATGGCTACACCTTC. It encodes CASSPQLEGTNYGYTF.

The V gene is TRBV27, the J gene TRBJ2-5, with TRBD2 identical over 8 bases. Trimming took 7 bases from V and 5 from J; bases not matched to a gene: 9. There are 14 residues in the CDR3. The V gene's germline CDR1 is MNHEY and CDR2 SMNVEV (reference sequence). The CDR3 here is CASKPGLGLETQYF. Written as DNA, the CDR3 is TGTGCCAGCAAGCCGGGACTAGGACTCGAGACCCAGTACTTC.

This clone was detected once. The rearrangement links TRBV5-5 to TRBJ2-1, with a possible D match to TRBD2 (6 bases). Germline-derived CDR1 and CDR2 are SGHKS and YYEKEE (reference sequence). CDR3 length equals 13 residues. The V and J ends lost 1 base and 5 bases respectively, with 7 bases between them. The CDR3 DNA sequence: TGTGCCAGCAGCTTGACGGGGGACAATGAGCAGTTCTTC. It is translated as CASSLTGDNEQFF.